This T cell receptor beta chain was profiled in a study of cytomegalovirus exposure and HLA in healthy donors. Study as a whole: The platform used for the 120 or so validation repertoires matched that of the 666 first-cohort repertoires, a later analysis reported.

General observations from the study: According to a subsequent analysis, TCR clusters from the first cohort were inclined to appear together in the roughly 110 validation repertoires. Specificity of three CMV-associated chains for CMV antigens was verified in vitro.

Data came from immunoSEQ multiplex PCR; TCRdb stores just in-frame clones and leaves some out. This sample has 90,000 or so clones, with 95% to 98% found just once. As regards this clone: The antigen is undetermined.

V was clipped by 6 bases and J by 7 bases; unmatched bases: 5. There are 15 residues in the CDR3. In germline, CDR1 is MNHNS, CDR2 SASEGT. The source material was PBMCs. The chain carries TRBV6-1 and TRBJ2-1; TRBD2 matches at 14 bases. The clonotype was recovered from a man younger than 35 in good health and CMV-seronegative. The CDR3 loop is CASRGLAGVMNEQFF. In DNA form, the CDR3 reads TGTGCCAGCAGGGGACTAGCGGGAGTCATGAATGAGCAGTTCTTC.